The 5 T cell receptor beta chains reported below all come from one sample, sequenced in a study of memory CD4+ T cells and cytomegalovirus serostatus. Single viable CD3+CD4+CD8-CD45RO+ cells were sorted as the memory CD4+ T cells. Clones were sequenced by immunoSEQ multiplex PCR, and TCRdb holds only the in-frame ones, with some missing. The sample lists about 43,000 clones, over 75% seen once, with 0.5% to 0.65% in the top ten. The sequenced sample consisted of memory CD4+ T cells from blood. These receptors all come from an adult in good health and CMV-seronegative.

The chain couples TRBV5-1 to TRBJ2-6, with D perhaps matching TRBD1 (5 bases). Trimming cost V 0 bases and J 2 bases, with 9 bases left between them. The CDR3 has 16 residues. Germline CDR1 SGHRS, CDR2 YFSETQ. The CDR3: CASSLERGTGANVLTF. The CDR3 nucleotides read TGCGCCAGCAGCTTGGAAAGGGGAACTGGGGCCAACGTCCTGACTTTC.

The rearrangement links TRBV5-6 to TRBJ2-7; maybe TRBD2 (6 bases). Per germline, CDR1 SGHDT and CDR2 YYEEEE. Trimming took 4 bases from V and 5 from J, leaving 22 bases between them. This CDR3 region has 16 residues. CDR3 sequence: CASSPLFGGSGHEQYF. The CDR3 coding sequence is TGTGCCAGCAGCCCCTTATTTGGGGGGTCCGGTCACGAGCAGTACTTC.

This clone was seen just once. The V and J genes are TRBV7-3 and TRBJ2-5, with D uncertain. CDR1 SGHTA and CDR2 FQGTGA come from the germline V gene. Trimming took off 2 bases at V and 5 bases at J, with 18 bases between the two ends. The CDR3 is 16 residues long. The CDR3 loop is CASSLGAYPPGETQYF. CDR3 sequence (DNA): TGTGCCAGCAGCTTAGGAGCGTACCCGCCTGGGGAGACCCAGTACTTC.

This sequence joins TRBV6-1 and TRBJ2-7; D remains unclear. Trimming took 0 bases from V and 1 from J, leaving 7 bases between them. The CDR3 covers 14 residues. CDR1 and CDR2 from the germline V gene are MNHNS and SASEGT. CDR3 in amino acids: CASSEAEQSYEQYF. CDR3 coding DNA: TGTGCCAGCAGTGAAGCAGAACAGTCCTACGAGCAGTACTTC.

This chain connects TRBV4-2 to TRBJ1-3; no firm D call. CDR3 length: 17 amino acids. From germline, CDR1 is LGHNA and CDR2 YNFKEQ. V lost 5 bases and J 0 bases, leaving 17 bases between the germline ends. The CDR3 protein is CASSTQSGINSGNTIYF. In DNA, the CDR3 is TGTGCCAGCAGCACTCAAAGTGGCATAAACTCTGGAAACACCATATATTTT.